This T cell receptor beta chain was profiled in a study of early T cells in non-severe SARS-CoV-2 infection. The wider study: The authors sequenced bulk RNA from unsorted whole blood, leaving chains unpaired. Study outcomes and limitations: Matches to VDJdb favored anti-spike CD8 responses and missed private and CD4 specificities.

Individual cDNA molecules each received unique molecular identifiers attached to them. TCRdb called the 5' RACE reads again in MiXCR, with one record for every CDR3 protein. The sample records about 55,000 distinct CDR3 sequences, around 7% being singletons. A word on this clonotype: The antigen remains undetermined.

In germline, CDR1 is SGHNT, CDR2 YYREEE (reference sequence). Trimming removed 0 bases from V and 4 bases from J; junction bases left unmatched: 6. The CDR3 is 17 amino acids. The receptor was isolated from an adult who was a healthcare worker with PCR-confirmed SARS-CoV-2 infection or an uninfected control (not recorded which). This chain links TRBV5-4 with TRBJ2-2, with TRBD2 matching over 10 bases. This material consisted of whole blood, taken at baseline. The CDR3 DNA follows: TGTGCCAGCAGCTTGGCCCCAATAGCGGGAGGCACCGGGGAGCTGTTTTTT. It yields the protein CASSLAPIAGGTGELFF.